These T cell receptor beta chains were read from a single sample in a study of blood T cell repertoires in COVID-19. The table came from immunoSEQ multiplex PCR; TCRdb's copy has only in-frame clones and leaves some out. The profile covers roughly 70,000 clones, with around 93% appearing a single time and about 5% taken by the ten largest. Sequencing used peripheral blood. All receptors derive from a woman aged 55-69 years with active COVID-19. The CDR3 runs from the conserved cysteine through the conserved F or W. D genes are given only for firm matches. Size tells how often a clone was seen (once, few, many) or the class of an expanded clone, and some rows leave it out.

J | D | V | size | DNA | CDR3
TRBJ2-5 | TRBD1 | TRBV29-1 | NA | TGCAGCGGACAGGGGGCCCAAGAGACCCAGTACTTC | CSGQGAQETQYF
TRBJ2-7 | TRBD1 | TRBV2 | NA | TGTGCCAGCAGTTGGACAGGGCCTCTTACTGAGGGGTACTTC | CASSWTGPLTEGYF
TRBJ2-5 | NA | TRBV7-2 | NA | TGTGCCAGCAGCTTAGCAGGGAGCCCACGACCGGGTCAGACCCAGTACTTC | CASSLAGSPRPGQTQYF
TRBJ2-7 | TRBD2 | TRBV28 | NA | TGTGCCAGCAGACCGCTAGCGGGAGGGGTGTACTTC | CASRPLAGGVYF
TRBJ1-5 | NA | TRBV4-1 | NA | TGCGCCAGCAGCCAAGGGGAGTATAGCAATCAGCCCCAGCATTTT | CASSQGEYSNQPQHF
TRBJ2-1 | TRBD2 | TRBV29-1 | NA | TGCAGCGTAGTACCCAGCGGGAGAGTAGGTGAGCAGTTCTTC | CSVVPSGRVGEQFF
TRBJ2-2 | NA | TRBV18 | NA | TGTGCCAGCTCTCCAGGGGCTTCGAACACCGGGGAGCTGTTTTTT | CASSPGASNTGELFF
TRBJ2-2 | TRBD2 | TRBV5-1 | NA | TGCGCCAGCGCCTGGGGGGGATCGAACACCGGGGAGCTGTTTTTT | CASAWGGSNTGELFF
TRBJ2-5 | TRBD2 | TRBV11-3 | NA | TGTGCCAGCAGCCAGGGACTAGCGGGACCCGGCGGATTAGAGACCCAGTACTTC | CASSQGLAGPGGLETQYF
TRBJ2-7 | NA | TRBV11-2 | NA | TGTGCCAGCACGCCTGATGGCGGGGCTTTCGCCTACGAGCAGTACTTC | CASTPDGGAFAYEQYF
TRBJ2-5 | NA | TRBV24-1 | NA | TGTGCCACCAGTGACCCCGGGTTTGCAGGGTACCAAGAGACCCAGTACTTC | CATSDPGFAGYQETQYF
TRBJ2-1 | TRBD1 | TRBV6-1 | NA | TGTGCCAGCAGTGAGAGGGACAGGGGTTTTCTAAGATCCTACAATGAGCAGTTCTTC | CASSERDRGFLRSYNEQFF
TRBJ2-7 | NA | TRBV7-9 | NA | TGTGCCAGCAGCTTACACTACGAGCAGTACTTC | CASSLHYEQYF
TRBJ2-1 | TRBD2 | TRBV5-4 | NA | TGTGCCAGCAGCACGACTAGCAAGAGTGAGCAGTTCTTC | CASSTTSKSEQFF
TRBJ1-4 | NA | TRBV18 | NA | TGTGCCAGCTCACCACCGTCACAGGGAGGGCCTGGGGAAAAACTGTTTTTT | CASSPPSQGGPGEKLFF
TRBJ1-2 | NA | TRBV28 | NA | TGTGCCAGCAGAACTAGACACGGCGGGTGCACCTTC | CASRTRHGGCTF
TRBJ2-2 | TRBD1 | TRBV30 | NA | TGTGCCTGGAGTGTACGGACAGGGGGCAACACCGGGGAGCTGTTTTTT | CAWSVRTGGNTGELFF
TRBJ2-1 | TRBD1 | TRBV7-9 | once | TGTGCCAGCAGCTACCGACAGGGGGCTTGGGAGCAGTTCTTC | CASSYRQGAWEQFF
TRBJ1-1 | NA | TRBV27 | NA | TGTGCCAGCAGTAGAGGGGGGGCTGAAGCTTTCTTT | CASSRGGAEAFF
TRBJ2-7 | TRBD2 | TRBV4-1 | NA | TGCGCCAGCAGCTCGAACACGGGTATAGCGGGAGGAACAGGCGAGCAGTACTTC | CASSSNTGIAGGTGEQYF
TRBJ2-6 | NA | TRBV3-1/TRBV3-2 | NA | TGTGCCAGCAGCCAAAGGGGCTCTGGGGCCAACGTCCTGACTTTC | CASSQRGSGANVLTF
TRBJ2-3 | NA | TRBV27 | NA | TGTGCCAGCAGTCGACTTAGCGTCACAGATACGCAGTATTTT | CASSRLSVTDTQYF
TRBJ2-2 | TRBD1 | TRBV5-1 | NA | TGCGCCAGCAGCTTGCAGGGGGCGGCCGGGGAGCTGTTTTTT | CASSLQGAAGELFF
TRBJ2-3 | TRBD2 | TRBV7-8 | once | TGTGCCAGCAGCTTAGTCCCTAGCGGCGAAAGCACAGATACGCAGTATTTT | CASSLVPSGESTDTQYF
TRBJ1-1 | TRBD1 | TRBV6-6 | NA | TGTGCCAGCAGTGGACAGGGATGGGGTACTGAAGCTTTCTTT | CASSGQGWGTEAFF
TRBJ2-3 | NA | TRBV10-3 | NA | TGTGCCATCAGCGGCCGGCCTTCGCGGGTGACAGATACGCAGTATTTT | CAISGRPSRVTDTQYF
TRBJ1-6 | NA | TRBV20-1 | NA | TGCAGTGCTACGACAGGAGCAGCCCTCCACTTT | CSATTGAALHF
TRBJ2-2 | TRBD2 | TRBV5-4 | NA | TGTGCCAGCAGCTACGGGACTAGCGGGAGTATATCCGGGGAGCTGTTTTTT | CASSYGTSGSISGELFF
TRBJ2-7 | TRBD2 | TRBV30 | NA | TGTGCCTGGTCTAGCGGGAGCGGGGCCTACGAGCAGTACTTC | CAWSSGSGAYEQYF
TRBJ2-1 | TRBD2 | TRBV5-5 | NA | TGTGCCAGCAGCTACGGGGGGGCGCGTTACAATGAGCAGTTCTTC | CASSYGGARYNEQFF
TRBJ1-2 | NA | TRBV27 | NA | TGTGCCAGCAGTGACGGGGTCGCTAACTATGGCTACACCTTC | CASSDGVANYGYTF
TRBJ2-1 | NA | TRBV28 | NA | TGTGCCAGCAGGGGTTATAAACAGGAGCAGTTCTTC | CASRGYKQEQFF
TRBJ2-2 | NA | TRBV28 | NA | TGTGCCAGCAGTTTTAGGGGTCGCCGGACCGGGGAGCTGTTTTTT | CASSFRGRRTGELFF
TRBJ2-7 | TRBD1 | TRBV7-9 | NA | TGTGCCAGCAGCCGACGGACAGGGGGCCTAGCCGAGCAGTACTTC | CASSRRTGGLAEQYF
TRBJ2-1 | TRBD2 | TRBV3-1/TRBV3-2 | NA | TGTGCCAGCAGCCAGTTCGCACCGTGGCGGGAGGTTTGGTACAATGAGCAGTTCTTC | CASSQFAPWREVWYNEQFF
TRBJ2-3 | NA | TRBV2 | NA | TGTGCCAGCAGGCCCTCATCGGTTCTCGCAGATACGCAGTATTTT | CASRPSSVLADTQYF
TRBJ2-2 | TRBD1 | TRBV5-1 | NA | TGCGCCAGCAGCTGGGGGACAGCCGGCACAGGGGAGCTGTTTTTT | CASSWGTAGTGELFF
TRBJ2-3 | TRBD1 | TRBV5-6 | once | TGTGCCAGCAGCTTTCCGGGACAGGGGTCAGATACGCAGTATTTT | CASSFPGQGSDTQYF
TRBJ1-1 | NA | TRBV28 | NA | TGTGCCAGCAGTCCCACTCCGACGGCGGGAGCTTTCTTT | CASSPTPTAGAFF
TRBJ2-4 | NA | TRBV28 | once | TGTGCCAGCAGTTTACCTGGACTATTAGCCAAAAACATTCAGTACTTC | CASSLPGLLAKNIQYF
TRBJ1-4 | TRBD1 | TRBV28 | NA | TGTGCCAGCAACAACAGGGGACGGGCTGAAAAACTGTTTTTT | CASNNRGRAEKLFF
TRBJ2-7 | TRBD1 | TRBV29-1 | once | TGCAGCGTTGCAGCAGGGGGATTCACCTACGAGCAGTACTTC | CSVAAGGFTYEQYF
TRBJ2-1 | TRBD2 | TRBV15 | NA | TGTGCCACCAGCAGCAGACTAGCGGGACAGCTAAATGAGCAGTTCTTC | CATSSRLAGQLNEQFF
TRBJ2-1 | TRBD1 | TRBV5-1 | NA | TGCGCCAGCAGCTGGTCCGGGACAGGGGGTTACAATGAGCAGTTCTTC | CASSWSGTGGYNEQFF
TRBJ2-1 | NA | TRBV7-9 | NA | TGTGCCAGCAGCTTCAACAATGAGCAGTTCTTC | CASSFNNEQFF
TRBJ1-5 | NA | TRBV7-9 | few | TGTGCCAGCAGCTTAACGGAGTCCGATCAGCCCCAGCATTTT | CASSLTESDQPQHF